This is a list of T cell receptor beta chains from one sample in a study of Ad26.COV2.S vaccination and SARS-CoV-2 variants. Clones were read by immunoSEQ multiplex PCR, and TCRdb kept only the in-frame ones, dropping some. The sample lists more than 300,000 clones, around four fifths occurring once. The sequencing here drew on peripheral blood, taken in a trial of Ad26.COV2.S vaccine versus placebo. All receptors come from a person aged 18 to 65 who received the Ad26.COV2.S COVID-19 vaccine or a placebo. The CDR3 runs from the conserved cysteine through the conserved F or W. Each record gives: V gene, J gene, clone size, D gene, CDR3 protein, CDR3 DNA. The D gene is left open where the match is weak. Clone size is stated in some rows and not others, as once, few, many or a class when expanded.

V gene: TRBV6-4; J gene: TRBJ1-1; clone size: .; D gene: .; CDR3 protein: CASSAQLNTEAFF; CDR3 DNA: TGTGCCAGCAGTGCGCAGTTAAACACTGAAGCTTTCTTT
V gene: TRBV5-6; J gene: TRBJ2-5; clone size: .; D gene: .; CDR3 protein: CASSLEGVEQETQYF; CDR3 DNA: TGTGCCAGCAGCTTGGAGGGCGTCGAGCAAGAGACCCAGTACTTC
V gene: TRBV20-1; J gene: TRBJ1-2; clone size: .; D gene: .; CDR3 protein: CSASYQGYSEGYTF; CDR3 DNA: TGCAGTGCTAGTTATCAGGGGTATTCAGAAGGCTACACCTTC
V gene: TRBV29-1; J gene: TRBJ2-3; clone size: .; D gene: .; CDR3 protein: CSVELPGTDTQYF; CDR3 DNA: TGCAGCGTTGAACTTCCAGGCACAGATACGCAGTATTTT
V gene: TRBV2; J gene: TRBJ1-2; clone size: .; D gene: TRBD1; CDR3 protein: CASSEGAGGLWYGYTF; CDR3 DNA: TGTGCCAGCAGTGAAGGCGCAGGGGGATTATGGTATGGCTACACCTTC
V gene: TRBV19; J gene: TRBJ1-2; clone size: .; D gene: .; CDR3 protein: CASRYTGTYSHGYTF; CDR3 DNA: TGTGCCAGTAGGTATACCGGGACGTATTCCCATGGCTACACCTTC
V gene: TRBV2; J gene: TRBJ2-6; clone size: .; D gene: TRBD1; CDR3 protein: CASSEAGTGGAGANVLTF; CDR3 DNA: TGTGCCAGCAGTGAAGCGGGGACAGGGGGCGCTGGGGCCAACGTCCTGACTTTC
V gene: TRBV9; J gene: TRBJ2-2; clone size: .; D gene: .; CDR3 protein: CASSPQTSKSGELFF; CDR3 DNA: TGTGCCAGCAGCCCCCAGACTAGTAAGTCCGGGGAGCTGTTTTTT
V gene: TRBV4-1; J gene: TRBJ1-5; clone size: .; D gene: .; CDR3 protein: CASSQPRGVGNQPQHF; CDR3 DNA: TGCGCCAGCAGCCAACCGCGCGGGGTCGGCAATCAGCCCCAGCATTTT
V gene: TRBV7-7; J gene: TRBJ2-3; clone size: .; D gene: .; CDR3 protein: CASSLRGADTQYF; CDR3 DNA: TGTGCTAGCAGCTTAAGGGGCGCAGATACGCAGTATTTT
V gene: TRBV7-8; J gene: TRBJ1-5; clone size: .; D gene: .; CDR3 protein: CASSPTSQPQHF; CDR3 DNA: TGTGCCAGCAGCCCGACATCTCAGCCCCAGCATTTT
V gene: TRBV27; J gene: TRBJ2-5; clone size: .; D gene: TRBD1; CDR3 protein: CASSSSGTEYQETQYF; CDR3 DNA: TGTGCCAGCAGTTCCTCCGGGACAGAGTACCAAGAGACCCAGTACTTC
V gene: TRBV5-1; J gene: TRBJ1-2; clone size: .; D gene: .; CDR3 protein: CASSLRPIAGLQRYTF; CDR3 DNA: TGCGCCAGCAGCTTGAGGCCCATAGCGGGGCTGCAGCGCTACACCTTC
V gene: TRBV6-5; J gene: TRBJ1-1; clone size: .; D gene: .; CDR3 protein: CASSSSLQGQAFF; CDR3 DNA: TGTGCCAGCAGTTCTTCCCTCCAGGGGCAAGCTTTCTTT
V gene: TRBV18; J gene: TRBJ1-1; clone size: .; D gene: .; CDR3 protein: CASSPQRDGVQTEAFF; CDR3 DNA: TGTGCCAGCTCACCACAAAGGGACGGGGTCCAGACTGAAGCTTTCTTT
V gene: TRBV6-5; J gene: TRBJ1-1; clone size: .; D gene: .; CDR3 protein: CASSTRRTNTEAFF; CDR3 DNA: TGTGCCAGCAGTACCCGACGGACTAACACTGAAGCTTTCTTT
V gene: TRBV18; J gene: TRBJ2-7; clone size: .; D gene: TRBD1; CDR3 protein: CASSIRDRDHEQYF; CDR3 DNA: TGTGCCAGCTCAATCCGGGACAGGGATCACGAGCAGTACTTC
V gene: TRBV5-4; J gene: TRBJ1-2; clone size: .; D gene: .; CDR3 protein: CASSSEHLTGSDYGYTF; CDR3 DNA: TGTGCCAGCAGCTCCGAACACTTAACAGGGAGCGACTATGGCTACACCTTC
V gene: TRBV7-9; J gene: TRBJ1-1; clone size: few; D gene: .; CDR3 protein: CASSGSSGKAFF; CDR3 DNA: TGTGCCAGCAGCGGTTCCTCAGGGAAAGCTTTCTTT
V gene: TRBV28; J gene: TRBJ1-5; clone size: .; D gene: TRBD1; CDR3 protein: CASREQGTSNQPQHF; CDR3 DNA: TGTGCCAGCAGGGAACAGGGGACTAGCAATCAGCCCCAGCATTTT
V gene: TRBV6-5; J gene: TRBJ1-4; clone size: .; D gene: .; CDR3 protein: CASSYGGDTIEKLFF; CDR3 DNA: TGTGCCAGCAGTTACGGGGGGGACACGATTGAAAAACTGTTTTTT
V gene: TRBV12-3/TRBV12-4; J gene: TRBJ2-1; clone size: .; D gene: .; CDR3 protein: CASSLHYEQFF; CDR3 DNA: TGTGCCAGCAGTCTTCACTATGAGCAGTTCTTC
V gene: TRBV9; J gene: TRBJ1-3; clone size: .; D gene: TRBD1; CDR3 protein: CASNRGGSGNTIYF; CDR3 DNA: TGTGCCAGCAACAGGGGCGGCTCTGGAAACACCATATATTTT
V gene: TRBV30; J gene: TRBJ2-2; clone size: .; D gene: TRBD1; CDR3 protein: CAWSFTRTGNTGELFF; CDR3 DNA: TGTGCCTGGAGTTTTACTCGGACAGGGAACACCGGGGAGCTGTTTTTT
V gene: TRBV27; J gene: TRBJ2-3; clone size: .; D gene: .; CDR3 protein: CASSYLGVDTQYF; CDR3 DNA: TGTGCCAGCAGCTATCTCGGAGTAGATACGCAGTATTTT